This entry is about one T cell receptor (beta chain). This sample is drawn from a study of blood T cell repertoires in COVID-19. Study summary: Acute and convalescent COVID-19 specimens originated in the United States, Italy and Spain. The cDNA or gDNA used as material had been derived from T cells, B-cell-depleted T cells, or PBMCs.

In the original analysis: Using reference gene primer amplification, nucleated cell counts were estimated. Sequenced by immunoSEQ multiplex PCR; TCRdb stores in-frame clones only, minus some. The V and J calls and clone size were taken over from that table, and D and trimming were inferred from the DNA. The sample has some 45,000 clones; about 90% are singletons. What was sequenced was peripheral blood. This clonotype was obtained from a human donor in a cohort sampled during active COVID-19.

CDR3 sequence reads: CASGGITEAFF. CDR3 nucleotides: TGTGCCAGCGGGGGCATCACTGAAGCTTTCTTT. The chain is built from TRBV10-3 and TRBJ1-1, with a possible D match to TRBD1 (6 bases). CDR3 size: 11 residues. Trimming cost V 10 bases and J 4 bases, with 10 bases left between them. CDR1 and CDR2 (germline): ENHRY, SYGVKD.